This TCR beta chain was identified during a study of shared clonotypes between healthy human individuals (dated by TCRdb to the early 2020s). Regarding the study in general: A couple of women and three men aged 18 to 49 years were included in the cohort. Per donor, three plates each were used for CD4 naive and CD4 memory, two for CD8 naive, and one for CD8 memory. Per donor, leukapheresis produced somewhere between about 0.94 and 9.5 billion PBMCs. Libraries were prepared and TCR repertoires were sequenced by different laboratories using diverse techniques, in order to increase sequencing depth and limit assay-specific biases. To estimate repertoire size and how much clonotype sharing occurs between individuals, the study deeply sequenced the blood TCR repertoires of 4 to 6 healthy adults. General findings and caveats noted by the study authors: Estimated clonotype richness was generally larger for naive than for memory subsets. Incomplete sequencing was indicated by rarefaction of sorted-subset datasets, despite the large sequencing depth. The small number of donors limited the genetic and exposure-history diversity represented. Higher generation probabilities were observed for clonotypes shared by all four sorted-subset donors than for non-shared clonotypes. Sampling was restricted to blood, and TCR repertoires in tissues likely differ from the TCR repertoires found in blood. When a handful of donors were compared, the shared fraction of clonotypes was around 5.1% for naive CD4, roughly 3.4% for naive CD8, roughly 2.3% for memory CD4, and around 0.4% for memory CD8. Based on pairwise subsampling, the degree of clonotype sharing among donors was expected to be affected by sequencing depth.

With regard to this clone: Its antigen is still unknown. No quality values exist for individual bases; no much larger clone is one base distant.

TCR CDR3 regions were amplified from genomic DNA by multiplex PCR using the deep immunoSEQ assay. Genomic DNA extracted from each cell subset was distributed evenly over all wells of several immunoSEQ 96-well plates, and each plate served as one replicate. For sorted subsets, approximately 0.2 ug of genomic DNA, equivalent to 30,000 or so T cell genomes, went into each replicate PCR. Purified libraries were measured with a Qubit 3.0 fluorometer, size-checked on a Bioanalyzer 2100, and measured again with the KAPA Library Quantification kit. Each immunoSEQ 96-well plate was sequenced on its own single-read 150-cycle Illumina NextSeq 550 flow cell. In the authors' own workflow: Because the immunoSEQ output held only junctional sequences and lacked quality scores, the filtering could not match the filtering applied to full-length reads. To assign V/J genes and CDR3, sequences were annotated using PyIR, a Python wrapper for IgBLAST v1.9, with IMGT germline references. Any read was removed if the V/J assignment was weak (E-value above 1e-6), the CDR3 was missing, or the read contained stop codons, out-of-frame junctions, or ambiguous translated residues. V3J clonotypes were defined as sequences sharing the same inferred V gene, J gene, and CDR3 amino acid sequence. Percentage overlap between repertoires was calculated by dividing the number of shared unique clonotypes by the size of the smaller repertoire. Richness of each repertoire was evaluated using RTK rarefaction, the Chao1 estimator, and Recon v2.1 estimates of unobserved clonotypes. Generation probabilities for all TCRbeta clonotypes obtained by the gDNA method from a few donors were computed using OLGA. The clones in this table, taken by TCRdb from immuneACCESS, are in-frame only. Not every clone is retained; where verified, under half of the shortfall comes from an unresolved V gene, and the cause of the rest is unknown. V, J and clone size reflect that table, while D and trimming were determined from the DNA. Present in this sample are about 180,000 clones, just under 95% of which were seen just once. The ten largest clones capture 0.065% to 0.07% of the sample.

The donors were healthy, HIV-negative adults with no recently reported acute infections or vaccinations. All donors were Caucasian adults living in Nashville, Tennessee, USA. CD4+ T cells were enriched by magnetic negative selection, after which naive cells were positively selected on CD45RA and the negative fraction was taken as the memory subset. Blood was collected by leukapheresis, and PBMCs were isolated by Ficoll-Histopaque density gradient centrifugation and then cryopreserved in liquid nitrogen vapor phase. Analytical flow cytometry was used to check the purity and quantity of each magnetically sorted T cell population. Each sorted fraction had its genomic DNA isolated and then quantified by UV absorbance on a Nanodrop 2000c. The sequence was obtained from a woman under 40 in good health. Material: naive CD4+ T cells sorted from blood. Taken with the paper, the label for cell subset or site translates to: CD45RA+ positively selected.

The CDR3 amino acid sequence is: CAISENSPYGYTF. The nucleotide sequence is given as TGTGCCATCAGTGAAAACAGCCCTTATGGCTACACCTTC. This chain is built from TRBV10-3 and TRBJ1-2; the D gene identity is not certain. Its CDR3 holds 13 amino acids, cysteine through phenylalanine. CDR3 DNA is the only sequence kept; it has 39 bases, read in frame from the first base. The junction shows trimming of 3 bases on V and 5 bases on J, plus 10 bases between the germline ends. From a lookup of the germline V gene, CDR1 and CDR2 are ENHRY and SYGVKD.